This TCR beta chain is drawn from a study of cytomegalovirus exposure and HLA in healthy donors (dated by TCRdb to the late 2010s). Describing the broader study: An earlier analysis of roughly 500 of the donors reported approximately 270 Gb of sequence data and 120 million or so unique TCR beta sequences from 190 million or so T cells. To study patterns of TCR occurrence, a later analysis re-analyzed previously published TCR beta repertoires from under 750 donors and added high-resolution HLA genotyping. An earlier analysis of 500 to 750 of the donors applied high-throughput TCR beta sequencing to assess whether each TCR beta V gene segment acted as functional or pseudogenic. A handful of DR-DQ haplotypes were handled as single units for association and clustering because linkage in the cohort was strong. Typing coverage varied by locus: about 620-640 donors for A, B, C, DRB1 and DQB1; approximately 520 for DQA1; about 590 for DPA1; roughly 470 for DPB1. Rather than drawing on any new phenotypic data, the later analysis identified candidate immune exposures from TCR beta sequences and the way those sequences occurred across donors. Alongside the repertoire data, information on donor age, sex, ethnicity and CMV serostatus was compiled. A later genetic analysis took genome-wide SNP genotypes for about 65% of the roughly 670 donors and used that subset as a discovery cohort. An early release that covered several hundred HLA-typed donors contained around 330 gigabases of sequencing data and about 84 million unique TCR sequences. The study aimed to test whether cataloging public T cell receptors could reveal signatures of past pathogen exposure. Class I and class II HLA loci were covered by the typing at four-digit resolution. Using immunosequencing, the study profiled T cell repertoires from 550 to 750 subjects and related those repertoires to cytomegalovirus serostatus. Among about 390 genotyped donors of the cohort, an average of about 240,000 unique TCR beta nucleotide sequences were sequenced per donor, 15% to 20% of them non-productive. A separate validation cohort of approximately 120 different subjects was used in addition to the 666-subject first cohort. Of the roughly 430 genotyped donors, approximately 80% fell in the genetic ancestry cluster associated with self-reported Caucasian donors. High-throughput TCR immunosequencing, statistical association of individual TCRs with disease status, and machine learning were combined to predict cytomegalovirus infection status. All discovery cohort repertoires had been generated on a single sequencing platform.

The cohort consisted of approximately 690 healthy bone marrow donors. At the time of sampling, all cohort members were nominally healthy, though unrecorded immune exposures were likely present. The donor tested CMV seropositive and was one of the 289 seropositive cohort members. A peripheral blood sample was collected from each donor, and TCR beta sequencing was performed on peripheral blood mononuclear cells. The Qiagen DNeasy Blood Extraction Kit was used to extract genomic DNA from the blood cell samples. Beyond this particular receptor, the publication reports: Presence/absence analyses assumed roughly uniform sequencing depth across donors, an assumption that may not hold. Three of the identified cytomegalovirus-associated TCR beta chains were confirmed in vitro to be specific for cytomegalovirus antigens. A later analysis found that TCR association rates varied across HLA loci, with DRB1 alleles showing the most associated TCRs and HLA-C alleles the fewest. At a false discovery rate of 0.05, a later analysis linked 16,951 TCR beta sequences to specific HLA alleles. Most TCR sequences were observed very rarely across donors, whereas some public TCRs were present in many individuals. Because counts were too low, about 18 rarely observed V segments, including chromosome 9 orphons, were excluded from the earlier analysis of roughly 580 of the donors. In the study, around 150 TCR beta chains were listed as associated with cytomegalovirus. A later genetic analysis reported fewer N-insertions in productive TCRs among donors in an Asian-associated ancestry cluster than the roughly 700-donor mean. In a later genetic analysis, a missense DCLRE1C variant was associated with V-gene and J-gene trimming of TCR beta chains, and the association was replicated in an independent cohort. Because the 87-base-pair reads could not distinguish some IMGT-functional V segments, including TRBV6-2 and TRBV6-3, those segments were excluded. HLA typing was unavailable for some donors at each locus, so association tests used only the typed subset. For the cohort, immune exposure information was limited to CMV serostatus. The sequencing pipeline was judged likely to have produced a cluster of highly shared sequence variants as a technical artifact. The authors suggested that the approach could potentially be generalized to other disease states and immunological phenotypes. Only TCR beta chains were sequenced in this cohort, and the absence of alpha or paired-chain data limited detectable features. Broadly in line with IMGT annotations, most TCR beta V segments showed up in productive rearrangements about 90% or about 30% of the time in an earlier analysis of around 550 of the donors. Linkage disequilibrium might explain the correlated functional status among segregating V segments, but an unknown experimental factor could not be ruled out. Strong co-occurrence of HLA alleles, especially DR and DQ, made assigning TCR associations to individual alleles difficult. In a later analysis, HLA-associated TCR beta chains showed more clonal expansion and lower generation probabilities than non-associated chains that were equally common. Several of the top co-occurrence clusters appeared to be linked to parvovirus B19, influenza, CMV and Epstein-Barr virus, according to a later analysis. The classifier was reported to diagnose cytomegalovirus status with high specificity and sensitivity in both the original cohort and the validation cohort. A further reported finding was that TCR beta sequences accurately predicted the HLA-A and HLA-B alleles for most subjects in the first cohort. According to a later analysis, most CMV-associated TCR beta chains appeared to be HLA-restricted, and the HLA associations seemed to be driven largely by CMV exposure.

The protocol used for the library was the immunoSEQ multiplex PCR assay. The multiplex PCR relied on a mix of 60 forward primers for TCR Vbeta segments and 13 reverse primers for TCR Jbeta segments. Amplification of the CDR3 region of rearranged TCR beta genes was performed with a multiplex PCR assay on genomic DNA. The amplified TCR beta libraries were sequenced on the Illumina HiSeq System as 87-base-pair reads. Per the original workflow: A later analysis tallied tens of millions of unique TCR beta chains across the 610 or so repertoires, and about 10 million of those chains were shared by two or more donors. Raw reads were error-corrected and collapsed into unique sequences by a nearest-neighbor algorithm in which closely related sequences were merged to remove PCR and sequencing errors. V, D and J gene segments were assigned by aligning CDR3 sequences to IMGT reference sequences. For a sequence to be retained, at least a six-nucleotide match to both a V gene segment and a J gene segment was required. A rearrangement counted as productive if the CDR3 had no stop codons and remained in frame with V and J, and every other rearrangement counted as non-productive. Following IMGT convention, CDR3 was defined as the stretch from the second conserved V-encoded cysteine up to the conserved J-encoded phenylalanine. The earlier analysis of about 590 of the donors excluded sequences that lacked an unambiguous match to a single V gene segment. An earlier analysis of a few hundred of the donors classified V segments as functional when productive rearrangements were above 56.7% and as segregating when the standard deviation between donors was above 5%. A statistical classification framework was developed to diagnose cytomegalovirus status using the catalog of TCR beta chain sequences. A later analysis assigned V and J genes by comparing TCR nucleotide sequences with IMGT/GENE-DB human TR gene sequences. A later analysis assigned CDR3 sequences and most-parsimonious VDJ recombination scenarios with the TCRdist pipeline. In a later analysis, each TCR beta chain was defined by its CDR3 amino acid sequence together with its V-gene family, and reads lacking a unique V-gene family were excluded. A later analysis removed nearly 600 highly shared, low-generation-probability nucleotide sequences to deal with suspected cross-contamination and a sequencing artifact. A later analysis calculated a clonal expansion index for each public chain from normalized within-repertoire ranks of inferred template counts. A later analysis computed generation probabilities with a VDJ recombination model fitted to out-of-frame rearrangements, and checked the results against IGoR. In a later analysis, hypergeometric tests were used to score TCR-TCR, TCR-HLA and TCR-CMV co-occurrence, with a repertoire-size bias correction applied to TCR pairs. To estimate false discovery rates, a later analysis permuted the HLA or CMV assignments 20 times. In a later analysis, co-occurring TCRs were grouped with DBSCAN, and TCRdist sequence similarity was added when clustering was performed within HLA-allele-positive subsets. Repertoires with fewer than 30,000 or more than 120,000 public chains, plus five repertoires with anomalous nucleotide sharing, were excluded from co-occurrence clustering. TCRdb obtained this table from immuneACCESS and retained in-frame rearrangements with V and J assigned. These tables miss some clones; where compared with another copy, unresolved V genes account for less than half of the shortfall, and the remainder is unexplained. That table supplies the V and J calls and clone size; D and trimming were determined from the DNA. Across this sample there are under 200,000 clones, with about 12% seen only once. The ten largest clones add up to 7.8% of the sample.

V drops 6 bases and J drops 7 bases, leaving 22 bases in between. Reading the germline V gene (reference sequence) gives CDR1 MNHEY and CDR2 SMNVEV. The CDR3, from cysteine to phenylalanine, totals 17 residues. Just the 51-base CDR3 DNA is kept, in frame starting at base 1. In its sample, this clone was seen a few times. Its antigen has not been determined. The record has no base qualities; no much larger clone is one base away. The receptor was isolated from a man aged 50 or older in good health and CMV-seropositive. Source material: PBMCs. This chain is built from TRBV27 and TRBJ1-6; TRBD1 is a possible D gene, resting on 6 matching bases. The sequenced DNA: TGTGCCAGCAGCTACGCGGGGGCCCCTCGGGGAAATTCACCCCTCCACTTT. Protein translation: CASSYAGAPRGNSPLHF.